This T cell receptor (beta chain) was sequenced for a study of fetal regulatory T cell absence and autoimmunity. General study points: In IPEX syndrome, oligoclonal enrichment was read as supporting prenatal antigen-driven autoimmunity in the pancreas.

CDR1 and CDR2 (germline): SNHLY, FYNNEI. Germline trimming cut 6 bases from V and 4 bases from J; bases unmatched to any gene: 5. This CDR3 has 15 residues. Details on this clone: Antigen specificity is unknown.

Libraries were prepared by immunoSEQ multiplex PCR; TCRdb keeps only in-frame clonotypes and omits some of them. The sample carries around 45,000 clones, about 80% recorded once. This clonotype originated in a newborn boy with IPEX syndrome. Material for sequencing was cord blood. The genes are TRBV2 and TRBJ1-4; TRBD1 matches at 10 bases. The CDR3 sequence is CASRTGGGNNEKLFF. The CDR3 nucleotides are TGTGCCAGCAGGACAGGGGGCGGGAATAATGAAAAACTGTTTTTT.